These T cell receptor beta chains were read from a single sample in a study of Ad26.COV2.S vaccination and SARS-CoV-2 variants. Sequencing used immunoSEQ multiplex PCR; TCRdb keeps in-frame clones, though not all of them. Of some 480,000 clones listed, roughly 89% are singletons. Sequences were derived from peripheral blood, sampled in a trial of Ad26.COV2.S vaccine versus placebo. The receptors shown here come from a person between 18 and 65 years old who received the Ad26.COV2.S COVID-19 vaccine or a placebo. The CDR3 runs from the conserved cysteine through the conserved F or W. A D gene is named only where the DNA matches it firmly. Not all rows give a size; the values are once, few, many and, for expanded clones, a class.

TRBV6-5	TRBJ2-7	TRBD1	NA	CASSLTGQGPYEQYF	TGTGCCAGCAGTTTAACGGGACAGGGGCCTTACGAGCAGTACTTC
TRBV7-2	TRBJ1-5	NA	NA	CASSFRSNQPQHF	TGTGCCAGCAGCTTTCGCTCCAATCAGCCCCAGCATTTT
TRBV28	TRBJ2-1	NA	NA	CASSLGGAPYNEQFF	TGTGCCAGCAGTTTAGGCGGGGCACCCTACAATGAGCAGTTCTTC
TRBV5-1	TRBJ2-7	NA	once	CASTGLFSEQYF	TGCGCCAGCACCGGGCTTTTCTCCGAGCAGTACTTC
TRBV30	TRBJ2-1	TRBD2	NA	CAWSGTSGKSEQFF	TGTGCCTGGAGTGGTACAAGCGGGAAATCTGAGCAGTTCTTC
TRBV30	TRBJ1-2	NA	NA	CAWSVSLSGGYTF	TGTGCCTGGAGTGTCTCCCTCTCGGGTGGCTACACCTTC
TRBV7-8	TRBJ1-3	NA	once	CASSLVGRAYRGNTIYF	TGTGCCAGCAGCTTAGTCGGCAGGGCTTATCGTGGAAACACCATATATTTT
TRBV30	TRBJ2-2	NA	NA	CAWSSQGFAGELFF	TGTGCCTGGAGTTCACAGGGATTTGCCGGGGAGCTGTTTTTT
TRBV28	TRBJ1-2	TRBD1	NA	CASSTRQGRPYGYTF	TGTGCCAGCAGCACTAGACAGGGACGACCCTATGGCTACACCTTC
TRBV28	TRBJ1-2	NA	NA	CASRKGLDYGYTF	TGTGCCAGCCGTAAGGGGCTCGACTATGGCTACACCTTC
TRBV6-2/TRBV6-3	TRBJ2-1	NA	NA	CASSYSTPRGYHEQFF	TGTGCCAGCAGTTACTCGACGCCTAGGGGGTACCATGAGCAGTTCTTC
TRBV27	TRBJ2-3	TRBD2	NA	CASSRGVSADTQYF	TGTGCCAGCAGTCGGGGGGTCAGTGCAGATACGCAGTATTTT
TRBV4-1	TRBJ2-1	NA	few	CASRGQGRLGNEQFF	TGCGCCAGCAGGGGGCAGGGGCGGCTGGGAAATGAGCAGTTCTTC
TRBV7-9	TRBJ2-5	NA	NA	CASSPKETQYF	TGTGCCAGCAGCCCGAAAGAGACCCAGTACTTC
TRBV28	TRBJ2-5	TRBD2	NA	CASSAGGLQETQYF	TGTGCCAGCAGTGCGGGAGGGTTACAAGAGACCCAGTACTTC
TRBV6-6	TRBJ1-6	TRBD1	NA	CASSNRQGNVGSPLHF	TGTGCCAGCAGTAATCGACAGGGCAATGTAGGTTCACCCCTCCACTTT
TRBV5-1	TRBJ2-7	TRBD2	NA	CASSLRPLAGVEQYF	TGCGCCAGCAGCTTGAGGCCACTAGCGGGAGTCGAGCAGTACTTC
TRBV7-7	TRBJ2-7	NA	NA	CASSPGTYPYEQYF	TGTGCCAGCAGCCCCGGGACCTACCCCTACGAGCAGTACTTC
TRBV9	TRBJ1-1	TRBD1	NA	CASSSAGTANTEAFF	TGTGCCAGCAGCTCTGCCGGGACAGCGAACACTGAAGCTTTCTTT
TRBV6-5	TRBJ1-1	TRBD1	NA	CASSFLGQGAPEAFF	TGTGCCAGCAGTTTTTTGGGACAGGGGGCGCCTGAAGCTTTCTTT
TRBV29-1	TRBJ1-2	NA	NA	CSAGDGRIKDYGYTF	TGCAGCGCCGGGGACGGGCGGATCAAAGACTATGGCTACACCTTC
TRBV29-1	TRBJ2-1	NA	NA	CSVLERAYNEQFF	TGCAGCGTTCTAGAGCGGGCCTACAATGAGCAGTTCTTC
TRBV6-1	TRBJ2-3	NA	NA	CASSEEGSRTDTQYF	TGTGCCAGCAGTGAAGAGGGCTCTCGCACGGATACGCAGTATTTT
TRBV28	TRBJ2-5	TRBD1	NA	CASTEQGRETQYF	TGTGCCAGCACTGAACAGGGGAGAGAGACCCAGTACTTC
TRBV24-1	TRBJ2-3	NA	NA	CATSDLIAAMSTDTQYF	TGTGCCACCAGTGATTTGATAGCGGCTATGAGCACAGATACGCAGTATTTT
TRBV5-1	TRBJ2-7	NA	NA	CASSLIPHYEQYF	TGCGCCAGCAGCTTAATCCCCCACTACGAGCAGTACTTC
TRBV5-8	TRBJ2-7	NA	NA	CASSPGVEQYF	TGTGCCAGCAGCCCCGGCGTCGAGCAGTACTTC
TRBV5-8	TRBJ2-1	TRBD2	once	CASRPGLAIDNEQFF	TGTGCCAGCAGGCCGGGACTAGCGATAGACAATGAGCAGTTCTTC
TRBV29-1	TRBJ2-1	TRBD1	NA	CSVESDRGASGEQFF	TGCAGCGTTGAATCGGACAGGGGTGCGTCCGGGGAGCAGTTCTTC
TRBV15	TRBJ2-1	TRBD2	NA	CATSRDRAGAYNEQFF	TGTGCCACCAGCAGAGATCGGGCGGGAGCTTACAATGAGCAGTTCTTC
TRBV6-2/TRBV6-3	TRBJ1-5	NA	NA	CASSYSPGGGQPQHF	TGTGCCAGCAGTTACTCGCCCGGAGGGGGTCAGCCCCAGCATTTT
TRBV5-1	TRBJ1-1	NA	NA	CASSLDGSSNTEAFF	TGCGCCAGCAGCTTGGACGGGAGCTCGAACACTGAAGCTTTCTTT
TRBV23-1	TRBJ2-7	NA	NA	CASSLCAWFTGEQYF	TGCGCCAGCAGTCTCTGCGCCTGGTTTACAGGCGAGCAGTACTTC
TRBV30	TRBJ2-2	NA	NA	CAWSKTGRGTTGELFF	TGTGCCTGGAGTAAAACAGGGCGGGGAACAACCGGGGAGCTGTTTTTT
TRBV6-6	TRBJ1-5	TRBD1	NA	CASSRTGLTGFGSNQPQHF	TGTGCCAGCAGTCGAACCGGCTTGACAGGGTTTGGTAGCAATCAGCCCCAGCATTTT
TRBV10-1	TRBJ2-7	NA	NA	CASKLRDTYLHPYEQYF	TGCGCCAGCAAACTTCGGGACACCTACCTACATCCCTACGAGCAGTACTTC
TRBV12-3/TRBV12-4	TRBJ2-7	NA	NA	CASSLGRDYEQYF	TGTGCCAGCAGTTTGGGGCGGGACTACGAGCAGTACTTC
TRBV5-4	TRBJ2-1	NA	NA	CASSLAVSLSYNEQFF	TGTGCCAGCAGCTTGGCCGTTAGCCTCTCCTACAATGAGCAGTTCTTC
TRBV28	TRBJ1-3	NA	NA	CASRYSGPGNTIYF	TGTGCCAGCAGATACTCAGGGCCTGGAAACACCATATATTTT
TRBV9	TRBJ2-1	NA	once	CASTSVGAPGNEQFF	TGTGCCAGCACCTCCGTGGGGGCCCCCGGCAATGAGCAGTTCTTC
TRBV3-1/TRBV3-2	TRBJ1-6	NA	NA	CASSQAQTSPLHF	TGTGCCAGCAGCCAAGCCCAAACCTCCCCCCTCCACTTT
TRBV6-6	TRBJ1-1	NA	NA	CASSKSVLAHPTEAFF	TGTGCCAGCAGTAAGAGCGTGCTAGCCCACCCGACTGAAGCTTTCTTT
TRBV7-9	TRBJ1-4	NA	NA	CASSSTGQRGEKLFF	TGTGCCAGCAGCTCGACAGGCCAACGGGGTGAAAAACTGTTTTTT